The rows below give T cell receptor beta chains drawn from one sample of a study of blood T cell repertoires in COVID-19. The method was immunoSEQ multiplex PCR; TCRdb's version includes in-frame clones alone and lacks a portion of them. The sample carries 240,000 or so clones, roughly four fifths recorded once. The sequencing input was peripheral blood. These receptors originate from a woman of 80 years or more with acute or convalescent COVID-19. CDR3s include the opening cysteine and the closing phenylalanine or tryptophan. Fields, in order: V gene, clone size, D gene, J gene, CDR3 DNA, CDR3 protein. A D gene is named only where the DNA matches it firmly. Clone size is stated in some rows and not others, as once, few, many or a class when expanded.

V: TRBV14
size: .
D: TRBD2
J: TRBJ2-7
DNA: TGTGCCAGCAGCCAAGGGGTTCGGGAGGGGAACCCTACGGGGGAGCAGTACTTC
CDR3: CASSQGVREGNPTGEQYF

V: TRBV11-3
size: .
D: .
J: TRBJ2-2
DNA: TGTGCCAGCAGCCGAGGAACGAGCACCGGGGAGCTGTTTTTT
CDR3: CASSRGTSTGELFF

V: TRBV11-2
size: few
D: .
J: TRBJ1-2
DNA: TGTGCCAGCAGCTTAGTTCAGGGTTTAGGCTACACCTTC
CDR3: CASSLVQGLGYTF

V: TRBV10-2
size: .
D: TRBD2
J: TRBJ2-5
DNA: TGCGCCACCAAGCGGCTAGCGGGGGCCCAAGAGACCCAGTACTTC
CDR3: CATKRLAGAQETQYF

V: TRBV6-5
size: .
D: TRBD1
J: TRBJ1-4
DNA: TGTGCCAGCAGTTACTCGGGGACAGGGGATGAAAAACTGTTTTTT
CDR3: CASSYSGTGDEKLFF

V: TRBV28
size: .
D: TRBD1
J: TRBJ2-2
DNA: TGTGCCAGCAAGGGACAGCCTAACACCGGGGAGCTGTTTTTT
CDR3: CASKGQPNTGELFF

V: TRBV28
size: .
D: .
J: TRBJ2-3
DNA: TGTGCCAGCAGTTTTGACGGACTTGTTGGGGGGACGGATACGCAGTATTTT
CDR3: CASSFDGLVGGTDTQYF

V: TRBV19
size: few
D: TRBD1
J: TRBJ2-2
DNA: TGTGCCAGTACTCTGACAGGGATCCCCGGGGAGCTGTTTTTT
CDR3: CASTLTGIPGELFF

V: TRBV30
size: .
D: .
J: TRBJ1-1
DNA: TGTGCCTGGCTACGACAGGCTGAAGCTTTCTTT
CDR3: CAWLRQAEAFF

V: TRBV5-1
size: .
D: .
J: TRBJ1-5
DNA: TGCGCCAGCAGAGTAGGGCCGGAGGGGCCCCAGCATTTT
CDR3: CASRVGPEGPQHF

V: TRBV11-3
size: .
D: .
J: TRBJ1-1
DNA: TGTGCCAGCAGCCTCGGGGGGAACACTGAAGCTTTCTTT
CDR3: CASSLGGNTEAFF

V: TRBV14
size: once
D: .
J: TRBJ2-3
DNA: TGTGCCAGCAGCCAAGATCGAGGCAGGGCCGAGAGCACAGATACGCAGTATTTT
CDR3: CASSQDRGRAESTDTQYF

V: TRBV28
size: .
D: .
J: TRBJ1-4
DNA: TGTGCCAGCAGTCCAGGAGGGATTTGGTTGGAAAAACTGTTTTTT
CDR3: CASSPGGIWLEKLFF

V: TRBV7-6
size: .
D: TRBD1
J: TRBJ2-2
DNA: TGTGCCAGCAGCCCCTGGCACAGGGGGCGAGACACCGGGGAGCTGTTTTTT
CDR3: CASSPWHRGRDTGELFF

V: TRBV3-1/TRBV3-2
size: .
D: .
J: TRBJ2-2
DNA: TGTGCCAGCAGCCGCAGGGGAACCGGGGAGCTGTTTTTT
CDR3: CASSRRGTGELFF

V: TRBV2
size: .
D: .
J: TRBJ1-2
DNA: TGTGCCAGCAGCCTGGGACAATATGGCTACACCTTC
CDR3: CASSLGQYGYTF

V: TRBV27
size: once
D: .
J: TRBJ1-2
DNA: TGTGCCAGCTCCGCCTCGGGGGGGAGGGACTATGGCTACACCTTC
CDR3: CASSASGGRDYGYTF

V: TRBV19
size: .
D: .
J: TRBJ2-6
DNA: TGTGCCAGTACCCTGACAGCCCGGATCACTGGGGCCAACGTCCTGACTTTC
CDR3: CASTLTARITGANVLTF

V: TRBV6-1
size: .
D: .
J: TRBJ1-2
DNA: TGTGCCAGCAGTGAGGACAGTACTAACTATGGCTACACCTTC
CDR3: CASSEDSTNYGYTF

V: TRBV18
size: .
D: .
J: TRBJ1-1
DNA: TGTGCCAGCTCACCAGCGGTACGCTACACTGAAGCTTTCTTT
CDR3: CASSPAVRYTEAFF

V: TRBV28
size: .
D: .
J: TRBJ2-7
DNA: TGTGCCAGCATGTCGAGACTCCGGGGCTCCTACGAGCAGTACTTC
CDR3: CASMSRLRGSYEQYF

V: TRBV2
size: .
D: TRBD1
J: TRBJ1-4
DNA: TGTGCCAGCAGTCTTCTGACAGGGAAGAACGAAAAACTGTTTTTT
CDR3: CASSLLTGKNEKLFF

V: TRBV28
size: .
D: .
J: TRBJ2-2
DNA: TGTGCCCTAGGGGTGCAGGGCGCGAACACCGGGGAGCTGTTTTTT
CDR3: CALGVQGANTGELFF

V: TRBV7-2
size: .
D: .
J: TRBJ1-6
DNA: TGTGCCAGCAGCTTAGAGTCGAGGACACAATATAATTCACCCCTCCACTTT
CDR3: CASSLESRTQYNSPLHF

V: TRBV7-2
size: .
D: TRBD1
J: TRBJ2-5
DNA: TGTGCCAGCAGCCCAATGGACAGGGGACTCCAAGAGACCCAGTACTTC
CDR3: CASSPMDRGLQETQYF

V: TRBV30
size: few
D: TRBD1
J: TRBJ2-7
DNA: TGTGCCTGGAGTCCAGGGGGAGAGCAGTACTTC
CDR3: CAWSPGGEQYF

V: TRBV3-1/TRBV3-2
size: .
D: .
J: TRBJ1-4
DNA: TGTGCCAGCAGCCAGAGGACAAATAATGAAAAACTGTTTTTT
CDR3: CASSQRTNNEKLFF

V: TRBV5-1
size: .
D: .
J: TRBJ1-3
DNA: TGCGCCAGCAGCTTGCACTCTGGAAACACCATATATTTT
CDR3: CASSLHSGNTIYF

V: TRBV6-5
size: .
D: TRBD1
J: TRBJ1-2
DNA: TGTGCCAGCAGGGCTGGGGACAGTAACTATGGCTACACCTTC
CDR3: CASRAGDSNYGYTF

V: TRBV5-1
size: .
D: TRBD1
J: TRBJ1-1
DNA: TGCGCCAGCAGCTTGGTCGCCAGGGGGGACACTGAAGCTTTCTTT
CDR3: CASSLVARGDTEAFF

V: TRBV24-1
size: .
D: .
J: TRBJ1-2
DNA: TGTGCCACCAGTGAGCCGGGACTTCGGGGCTACACCTTC
CDR3: CATSEPGLRGYTF

V: TRBV6-6
size: .
D: .
J: TRBJ1-1
DNA: TGTGCCAGCAGACTAGACAGGAGTTACACTGAAGCTTTCTTT
CDR3: CASRLDRSYTEAFF

V: TRBV3-1/TRBV3-2
size: .
D: .
J: TRBJ1-6
DNA: TGTGCCAGCAGCCAAGAAGAGGTTTATAATTCACCCCTCCACTTT
CDR3: CASSQEEVYNSPLHF

V: TRBV28
size: large
D: .
J: TRBJ2-1
DNA: TGTGCCAGCAGTTTATTCGACGGGAGTGAGCAGTTCTTC
CDR3: CASSLFDGSEQFF

V: TRBV2
size: .
D: TRBD2
J: TRBJ2-1
DNA: TGTGCCAGCAGTGGGTCTAGCGGGGGGGGTAGCGTGCAGTTCTTC
CDR3: CASSGSSGGGSVQFF

V: TRBV27
size: .
D: TRBD2
J: TRBJ2-7
DNA: TGTGCCAGCAGGGAGATAAGGGGAGGGGAGCAGTACTTC
CDR3: CASREIRGGEQYF